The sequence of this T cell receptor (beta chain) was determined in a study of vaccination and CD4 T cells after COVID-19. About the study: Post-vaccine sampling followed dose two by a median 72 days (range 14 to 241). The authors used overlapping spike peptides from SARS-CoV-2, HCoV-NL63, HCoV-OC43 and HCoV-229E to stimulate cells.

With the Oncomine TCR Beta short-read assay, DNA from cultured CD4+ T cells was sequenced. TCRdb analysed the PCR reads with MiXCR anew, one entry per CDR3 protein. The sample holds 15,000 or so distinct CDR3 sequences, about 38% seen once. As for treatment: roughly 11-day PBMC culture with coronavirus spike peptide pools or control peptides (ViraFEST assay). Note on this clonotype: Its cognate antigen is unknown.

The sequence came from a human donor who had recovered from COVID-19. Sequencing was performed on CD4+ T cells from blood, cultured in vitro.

CDR3 residues: CASGSGGNQPQHF. CDR3 coding DNA: TGTGCCAGTGGGTCGGGTGGCAATCAGCCCCAGCATTTT. V and J are TRBV19 and TRBJ1-5; D unclear. The CDR3 length is 13 residues. The V gene's germline CDR1 is LNHDA and CDR2 SQIVND (reference sequence). The V end was cut by 8 bases, the J end by 2 bases, with 10 bases between.